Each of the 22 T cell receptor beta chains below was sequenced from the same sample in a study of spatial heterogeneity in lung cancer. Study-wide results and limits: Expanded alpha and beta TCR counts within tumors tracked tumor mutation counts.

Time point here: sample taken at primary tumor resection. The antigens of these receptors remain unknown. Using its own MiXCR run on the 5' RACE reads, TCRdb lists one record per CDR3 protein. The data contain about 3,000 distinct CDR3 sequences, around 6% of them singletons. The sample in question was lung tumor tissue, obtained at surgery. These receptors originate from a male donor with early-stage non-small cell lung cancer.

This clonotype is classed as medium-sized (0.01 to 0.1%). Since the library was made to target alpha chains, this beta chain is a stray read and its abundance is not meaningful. The CDR3, as DNA: TGTGCCAGCAGCAAAGGACTAGCGGCAAGCGGGGAAAACATTCAGTACTTC. Its translation: CASSKGLAASGENIQYF. The V and J genes are TRBV4-2 and TRBJ2-4; TRBD2 aligns across 10 bases. V was pared by 5 bases and J by 5 bases, with 12 bases of the junction left unmatched. The germline gives CDR1 LGHNA, CDR2 YNFKEQ. The CDR3 totals 17 residues.

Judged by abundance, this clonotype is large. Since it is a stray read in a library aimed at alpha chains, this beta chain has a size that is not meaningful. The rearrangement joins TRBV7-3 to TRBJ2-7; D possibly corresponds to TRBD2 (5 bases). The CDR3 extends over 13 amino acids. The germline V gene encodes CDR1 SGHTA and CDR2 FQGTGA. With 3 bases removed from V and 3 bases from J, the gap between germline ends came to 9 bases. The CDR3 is CASSFAGGYEQYF. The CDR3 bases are TGTGCCAGCAGCTTTGCGGGTGGCTACGAGCAGTACTTC. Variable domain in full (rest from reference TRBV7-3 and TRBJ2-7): GAGVSQTPSNKVTEKGKYVELRCDPISGHTALYWYRQSLGQGPEFLIYFQGTGAADDSGLPNDRFFAVRPEGSVSTLKIQRTERGDSAVYLCASSFAGGYEQYFGPGTRLTVT.

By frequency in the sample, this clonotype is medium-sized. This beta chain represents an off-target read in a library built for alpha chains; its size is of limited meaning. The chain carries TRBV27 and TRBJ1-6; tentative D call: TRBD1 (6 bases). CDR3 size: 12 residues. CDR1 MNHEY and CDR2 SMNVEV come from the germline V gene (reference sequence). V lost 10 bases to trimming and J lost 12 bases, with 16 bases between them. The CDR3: CATRGQGRPLHF. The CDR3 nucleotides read TGTGCCACCCGGGGGCAGGGGAGACCCCTCCACTTT.

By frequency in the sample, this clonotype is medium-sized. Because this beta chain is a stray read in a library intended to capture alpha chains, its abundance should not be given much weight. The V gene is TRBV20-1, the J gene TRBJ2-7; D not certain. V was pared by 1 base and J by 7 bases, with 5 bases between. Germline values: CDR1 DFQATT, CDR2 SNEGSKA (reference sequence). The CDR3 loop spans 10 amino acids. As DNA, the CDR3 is TGCAGTGCTAGAGTACTTGAGCAGTACTTC. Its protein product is CSARVLEQYF.

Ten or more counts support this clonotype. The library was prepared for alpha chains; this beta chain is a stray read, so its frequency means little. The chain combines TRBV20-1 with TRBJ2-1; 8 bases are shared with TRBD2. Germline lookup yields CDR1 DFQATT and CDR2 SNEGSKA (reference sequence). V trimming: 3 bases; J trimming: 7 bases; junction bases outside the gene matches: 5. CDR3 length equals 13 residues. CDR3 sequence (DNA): TGCAGTGCTAGTATAGCGGGAAGGAATGAGCAGTTCTTC. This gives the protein CSASIAGRNEQFF.

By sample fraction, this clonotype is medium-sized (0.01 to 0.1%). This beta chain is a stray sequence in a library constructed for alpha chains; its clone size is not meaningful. CDR3 in DNA: TGTGCCAGCAAGGGGACAGGGGTTGGGCAGTATTTT. It yields the protein CASKGTGVGQYF. The J gene is TRBJ2-3, the V gene TRBV28; TRBD1 matches at 10 bases. Germline CDR1 and CDR2: MDHEN and SYDVKM. The CDR3 contains 12 residues. V was pared by 7 bases and J by 11 bases, with 6 bases of the junction left unmatched.

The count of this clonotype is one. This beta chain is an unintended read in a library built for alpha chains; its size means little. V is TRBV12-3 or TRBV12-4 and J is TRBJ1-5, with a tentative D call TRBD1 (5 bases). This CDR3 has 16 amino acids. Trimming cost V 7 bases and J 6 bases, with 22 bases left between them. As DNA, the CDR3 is TGTGCCAGCACCACCAGACTAGGGGTATGGGGTCAGCCCCAGCATTTT. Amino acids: CASTTRLGVWGQPQHF.

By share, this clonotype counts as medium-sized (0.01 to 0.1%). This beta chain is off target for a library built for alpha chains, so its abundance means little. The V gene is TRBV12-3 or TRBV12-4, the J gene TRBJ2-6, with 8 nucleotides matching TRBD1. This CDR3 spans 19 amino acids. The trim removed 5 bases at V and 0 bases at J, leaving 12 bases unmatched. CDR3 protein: CASSPSGTGPPSGANVLTF. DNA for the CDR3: TGTGCCAGCAGTCCATCCGGGACAGGACCCCCCTCTGGGGCCAACGTCCTGACTTTC.

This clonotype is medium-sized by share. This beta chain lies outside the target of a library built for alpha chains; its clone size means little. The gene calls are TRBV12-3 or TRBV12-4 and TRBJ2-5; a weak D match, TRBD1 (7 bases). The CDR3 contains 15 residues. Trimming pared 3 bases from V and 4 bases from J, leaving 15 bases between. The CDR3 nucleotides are TGTGCCAGCAGTTTGCACAGGGGACTGTCAGAGACCCAGTACTTC. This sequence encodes CASSLHRGLSETQYF.

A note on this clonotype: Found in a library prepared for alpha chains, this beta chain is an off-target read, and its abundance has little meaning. The CDR3, as DNA: TGTGCCAGCAGTTTATCTGACTTAGCGGGAGTATGGGAAGAGACCCAGTACTTC. This sequence encodes CASSLSDLAGVWEETQYF. V gene TRBV28 combines with J gene TRBJ2-5; 9 nucleotides match TRBD2. Germline assignment: CDR1 MDHEN and CDR2 SYDVKM. The length of the CDR3 is 18 residues. J lost 3 bases, V lost 1 base, and 12 bases had no gene match.

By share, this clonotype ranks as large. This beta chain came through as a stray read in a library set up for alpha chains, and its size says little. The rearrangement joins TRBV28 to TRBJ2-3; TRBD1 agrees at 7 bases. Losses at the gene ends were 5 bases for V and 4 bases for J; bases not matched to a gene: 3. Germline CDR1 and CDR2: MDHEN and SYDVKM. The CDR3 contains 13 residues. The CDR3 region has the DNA TGTGCCAGCAGTCGACAGGGTCCAGATACGCAGTATTTT. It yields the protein CASSRQGPDTQYF.

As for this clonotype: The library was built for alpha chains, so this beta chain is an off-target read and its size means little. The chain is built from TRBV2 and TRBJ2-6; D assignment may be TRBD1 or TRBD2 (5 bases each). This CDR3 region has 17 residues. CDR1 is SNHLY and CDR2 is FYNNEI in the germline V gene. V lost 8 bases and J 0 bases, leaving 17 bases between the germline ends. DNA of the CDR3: TGTGCCAGCCGATCAACGGGGCGCAACTCTGGGGCCAACGTCCTGACTTTC. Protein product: CASRSTGRNSGANVLTF.

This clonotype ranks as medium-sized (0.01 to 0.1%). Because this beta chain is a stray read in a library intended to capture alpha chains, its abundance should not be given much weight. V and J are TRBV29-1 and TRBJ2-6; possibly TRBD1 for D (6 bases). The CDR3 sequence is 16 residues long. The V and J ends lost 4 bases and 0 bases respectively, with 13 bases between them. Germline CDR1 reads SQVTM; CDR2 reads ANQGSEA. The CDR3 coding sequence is TGCAGCGTTGTTCCAGCACAGGGCTCTGGGGCCAACGTCCTGACTTTC. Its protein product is CSVVPAQGSGANVLTF.

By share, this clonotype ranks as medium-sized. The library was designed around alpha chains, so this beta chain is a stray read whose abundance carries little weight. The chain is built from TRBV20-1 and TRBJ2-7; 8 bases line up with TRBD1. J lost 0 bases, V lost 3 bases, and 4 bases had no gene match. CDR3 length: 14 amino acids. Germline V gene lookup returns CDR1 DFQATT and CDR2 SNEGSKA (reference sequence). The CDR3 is CSASGGTGSYEQYF. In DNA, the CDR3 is TGCAGTGCTAGTGGTGGGACAGGCTCCTACGAGCAGTACTTC.

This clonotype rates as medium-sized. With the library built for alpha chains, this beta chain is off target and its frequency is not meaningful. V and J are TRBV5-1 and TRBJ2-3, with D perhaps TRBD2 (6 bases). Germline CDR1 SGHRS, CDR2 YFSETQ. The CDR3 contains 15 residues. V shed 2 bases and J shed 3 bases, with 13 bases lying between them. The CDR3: CASSLTGTGTDTQYF. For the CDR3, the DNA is TGCGCCAGCAGCTTAACCGGGACTGGGACAGATACGCAGTATTTT.

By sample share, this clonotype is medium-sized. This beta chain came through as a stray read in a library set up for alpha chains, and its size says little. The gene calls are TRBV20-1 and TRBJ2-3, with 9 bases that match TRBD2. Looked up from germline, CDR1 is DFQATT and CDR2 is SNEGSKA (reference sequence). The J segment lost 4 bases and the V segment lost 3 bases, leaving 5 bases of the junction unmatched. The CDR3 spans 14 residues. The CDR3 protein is CSARAGGAPDTQYF. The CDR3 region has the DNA TGCAGTGCTAGGGCGGGGGGGGCCCCAGATACGCAGTATTTT.

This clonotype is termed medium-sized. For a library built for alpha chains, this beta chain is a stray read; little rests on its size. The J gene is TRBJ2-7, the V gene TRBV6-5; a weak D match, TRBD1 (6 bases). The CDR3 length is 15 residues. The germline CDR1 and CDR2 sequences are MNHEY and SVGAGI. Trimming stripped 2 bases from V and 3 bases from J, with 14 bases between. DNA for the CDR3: TGTGCCAGCAGTTACGCGAGGGGGAATCTCTACGAGCAGTACTTC. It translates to CASSYARGNLYEQYF.

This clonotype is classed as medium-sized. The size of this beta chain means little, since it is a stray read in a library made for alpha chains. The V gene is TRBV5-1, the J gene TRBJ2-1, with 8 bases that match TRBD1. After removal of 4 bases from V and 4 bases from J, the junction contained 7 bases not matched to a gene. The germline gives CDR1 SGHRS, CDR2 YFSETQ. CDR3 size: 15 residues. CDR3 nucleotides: TGCGCCAGCAGCAAGGGACAGGCCATTTACAATGAGCAGTTCTTC. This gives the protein CASSKGQAIYNEQFF.

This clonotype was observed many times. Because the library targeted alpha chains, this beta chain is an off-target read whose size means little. The CDR3 DNA reads as TGTGCCAGCAGTTTACATGGGAGCTCCTACAATGAGCAGTTCTTC. It encodes CASSLHGSSYNEQFF. The chain couples TRBV12-3 or TRBV12-4 to TRBJ2-1; possibly TRBD2 for D (5 bases). V shed 2 bases and J shed 0 bases, with 8 bases lying between them. The CDR3 runs 15 residues.

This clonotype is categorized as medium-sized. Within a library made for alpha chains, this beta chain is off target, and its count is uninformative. The DNA for the CDR3 is TGTGCCAGCAGCTTATTAGCTAGCGGAAGCACAGATACGCAGTATTTT. It encodes CASSLLASGSTDTQYF. The V call is TRBV11-2, the J call TRBJ2-3; TRBD2 agrees at 7 bases. From germline, CDR1 is SGHAT and CDR2 FQNNGV. Germline trimming cut 2 bases from V and 0 bases from J; bases unmatched to any gene: 5. The CDR3 length is 16 residues.

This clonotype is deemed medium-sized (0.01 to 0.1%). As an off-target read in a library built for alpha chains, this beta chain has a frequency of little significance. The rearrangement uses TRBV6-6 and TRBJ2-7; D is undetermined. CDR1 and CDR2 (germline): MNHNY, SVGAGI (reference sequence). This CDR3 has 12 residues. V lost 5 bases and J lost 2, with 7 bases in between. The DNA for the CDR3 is TGTGCCAGCAGTACTCACACCTACGAGCAGTACTTC. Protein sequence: CASSTHTYEQYF.

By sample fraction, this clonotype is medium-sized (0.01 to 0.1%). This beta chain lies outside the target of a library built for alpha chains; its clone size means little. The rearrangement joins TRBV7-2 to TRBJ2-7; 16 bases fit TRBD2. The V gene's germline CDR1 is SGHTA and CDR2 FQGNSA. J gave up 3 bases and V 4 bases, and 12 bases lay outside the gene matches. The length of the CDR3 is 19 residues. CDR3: CASSSPPTGLAGGYYEQYF. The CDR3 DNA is TGTGCCAGCAGCTCGCCTCCTACGGGACTAGCGGGGGGGTACTACGAGCAGTACTTC.